Listed here are 12 T cell receptor beta chains from one sample, sequenced in a study of blood T cell repertoires in COVID-19. Clones were sequenced by immunoSEQ multiplex PCR, and TCRdb holds only the in-frame ones, with some missing. The sample consists of more than 20,000 clones, over 80% of them appearing once. Material: peripheral blood. These receptors all come from a man aged 80 or over with active or convalescent COVID-19.

V is TRBV9 and J is TRBJ2-5; weak D call: TRBD1 (6 bases). Germline lookup yields CDR1 SGDLS and CDR2 YYNGEE. V was clipped by 7 bases and J by 4 bases, with 8 bases between them. CDR3 length: 11 amino acids. As DNA, the CDR3 is TGTGCCAGCGGGGGCCCAGAGACCCAGTACTTC. Amino acids: CASGGPETQYF.

The chain combines TRBV4-1 with TRBJ2-1, with TRBD2 identical over 9 bases. Germline lookup yields CDR1 MGHRA and CDR2 YSYEKL. The junction had 8 bases not matched to a gene; V was cut back by 0 bases and J by 5 bases. CDR3 length: 17 amino acids. The CDR3 loop is CASSQDLGLALHNEQFF. CDR3 DNA sequence: TGCGCCAGCAGCCAAGATTTGGGACTAGCACTTCACAATGAGCAGTTCTTC.

The V call is TRBV18, the J call TRBJ2-1; 14 bases fit TRBD2. Germline V gene data show CDR1 as KGHSH and CDR2 as LQKENI. There are 18 residues in the CDR3. Trimming removed 3 bases from V and 0 bases from J; junction bases left unmatched: 4. The DNA of the CDR3 is TGTGCCAGCTCACCGACCGGGACTAGCGGGAGCTCCTACAATGAGCAGTTCTTC. Protein product: CASSPTGTSGSSYNEQFF.

This chain joins TRBV7-2 and TRBJ1-2, with D tentatively TRBD1 (6 bases). Germline lookup yields CDR1 SGHTA and CDR2 FQGNSA. CDR3 length: 16 amino acids. V lost 5 bases, J lost 0 bases, and 16 bases lay in between. The CDR3 bases are TGTGCCAGCAGCCCAACCAAGGGGGGGCCTAACTATGGCTACACCTTC. It codes for CASSPTKGGPNYGYTF.

V usage is TRBV2 and J usage is TRBJ2-3; 10 nucleotides line up with TRBD2. CDR1 is SNHLY and CDR2 is FYNNEI in the germline V gene. The CDR3 runs to 16 residues. With 6 bases clipped from V and 0 bases from J, the junction kept 6 bases outside the gene matches. The CDR3 protein is CASRRTSGSSTDTQYF. The CDR3 DNA is TGTGCCAGCAGACGGACTAGCGGATCTAGCACAGATACGCAGTATTTT.

This chain uses TRBV3-1 (or the pseudogene TRBV3-2) with TRBJ2-1, with TRBD2 matching over 10 bases. The CDR3 is 16 amino acids. Germline V lookup: CDR1 LGHDT, CDR2 YNNKEL (reference sequence). With V trimmed by 4 bases and J by 7 bases, 10 bases remained unmatched. In DNA, the CDR3 is TGTGCCAGCAGCCCCCGTCTGCTAGCGGGAGAGAATGAGCAGTTCTTC. Translating it yields CASSPRLLAGENEQFF.

This chain joins TRBV4-3 and TRBJ2-2; TRBD2 agrees at 11 bases. There are 17 residues in the CDR3. The V segment lost 2 bases and the J segment 7 bases; nucleotides outside the gene matches: 9. Germline-derived CDR1 and CDR2 are LGHNA and YSLEER. The CDR3 region has the DNA TGCGCCAGCAGCCAAAGTATAGCGGGGGGGCAGAACGGGGAGCTGTTTTTT. The encoded protein is CASSQSIAGGQNGELFF.

This sequence joins TRBV11-2 and TRBJ2-7, with TRBD2 as a possible D gene (6 bases). Looked up from germline, CDR1 is SGHAT and CDR2 is FQNNGV. The CDR3 length is 12 residues. V lost 1 base to trimming and J lost 7 bases, with 8 bases between them. CDR3 residues: CASSLAREEQYF. Written as DNA, the CDR3 is TGTGCCAGCAGCTTAGCCCGGGAGGAGCAGTACTTC.

This clone was detected once. This chain links TRBV14 with TRBJ1-2; no clear D gene. V dropped 0 bases and J dropped 7 bases, with 9 bases sitting between them. The CDR3 loop spans 13 amino acids. CDR1 and CDR2 from the germline V gene are SGHDN and FVKESK. The CDR3 reads CASSQERHLGYTF. The CDR3 nucleotides are TGTGCCAGCAGCCAAGAGCGGCACCTTGGCTACACCTTC.

The rearrangement joins TRBV5-1 to TRBJ1-2; D not resolved. Trimming pared 5 bases from V and 6 bases from J, leaving 14 bases between. CDR1 is SGHRS, CDR2 YFSETQ, per germline. CDR3 length: 13 amino acids. The CDR3 region has the DNA TGCGCCAGCAGTTGGAGCGGAGATGATGGCTACACCTTC. The encoded protein is CASSWSGDDGYTF.

V usage is TRBV19 and J usage is TRBJ2-5, with D tentatively TRBD1 (6 bases). The ends were cut back, 3 bases at V and 4 bases at J, with 12 bases in the middle. The CDR3 consists of 14 residues. The germline gives CDR1 LNHDA, CDR2 SQIVND (reference sequence). Here the CDR3 DNA reads TGTGCCAGTAGTATTACAGGGATAGGAGAGACCCAGTACTTC. Its translation: CASSITGIGETQYF.

V and J are TRBV5-1 and TRBJ2-7; TRBD2 matches at 11 bases. The J segment lost 3 bases and the V segment lost 3 bases, leaving 2 bases of the junction unmatched. The CDR3 loop spans 14 amino acids. Per germline, CDR1 SGHRS and CDR2 YFSETQ. The CDR3 DNA reads as TGCGCCAGCAGCTCAACTAGCGGGAGCTACGAGCAGTACTTC. It encodes CASSSTSGSYEQYF.